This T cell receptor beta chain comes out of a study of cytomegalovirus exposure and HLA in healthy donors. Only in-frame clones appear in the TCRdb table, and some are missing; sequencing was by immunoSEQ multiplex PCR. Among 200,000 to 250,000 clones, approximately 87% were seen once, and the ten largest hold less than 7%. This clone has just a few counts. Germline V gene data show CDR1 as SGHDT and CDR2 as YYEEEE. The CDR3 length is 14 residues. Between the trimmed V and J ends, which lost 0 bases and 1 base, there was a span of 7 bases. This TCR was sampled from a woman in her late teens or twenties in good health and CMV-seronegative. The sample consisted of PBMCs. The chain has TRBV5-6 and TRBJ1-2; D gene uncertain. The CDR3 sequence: CASSLAGINYGYTF. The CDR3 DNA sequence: TGTGCCAGCAGCTTGGCGGGAATTAACTATGGCTACACCTTC.